This passage covers 10 T cell receptor beta chains from one sample sequenced in a study of blood T cells in healthy people across ages. A second about 7 to 12 cycle PCR used barcoded and J-beta primers. MiXCR was run by TCRdb on the 5' RACE reads, yielding one entry per CDR3 protein. The profile shows around 650,000 distinct CDR3 sequences, roughly 30% of them singletons. Source material: blood. All receptors come from a woman of 80 years or more in good health.

The CDR3 region has the DNA TGTGCCAGCAGTTCCCCCCTAGCGGGATTATCCGAGCAGTACTTC. Translation: CASSSPLAGLSEQYF. V usage is TRBV27 and J usage is TRBJ2-7, with 9 bases lining up with TRBD2. Germline V gene lookup returns CDR1 MNHEY and CDR2 SMNVEV (reference sequence). With 4 bases clipped from V and 6 bases from J, the junction kept 10 bases outside the gene matches. The CDR3 loop spans 15 amino acids.

This clonotype was seen a handful of times. The chain is built from TRBV27 and TRBJ1-5; TRBD1 matches 8 bases. This CDR3 is 15 amino acids long. Per the germline V gene, CDR1 is MNHEY and CDR2 is SMNVEV (reference sequence). Trimming at V came to 11 bases and at J to 4 bases, leaving 13 bases not matched to a gene. DNA for the CDR3: TGTGCCTCCTCTCCCGACAGGGGTCGAAATCAGCCCCAGCATTTT. The encoded protein is CASSPDRGRNQPQHF.

This clonotype was detected many times. The V and J genes are TRBV6-2 or TRBV6-3 and TRBJ2-7; either TRBD1 or TRBD2 may fit D (7 bases each). The CDR3 totals 15 residues. The germline CDR1 and CDR2 sequences are MNHEY and SVGEGT. V lost 7 bases and J lost 4, with 20 bases in between. Written as DNA, the CDR3 is TGTGCCAGCACCAAGGTGCGACAGGGACTATACGAGCAGTACTTC. Translated, it gives CASTKVRQGLYEQYF.

The chain uses TRBV7-2 and TRBJ2-1; D may be TRBD1 (6 bases). Germline lookup yields CDR1 SGHTA and CDR2 FQGNSA. The CDR3 runs 15 residues. Trimming left V 5 bases short and J 2 bases short, with 13 bases between. This CDR3 reads CASSPRSGAYNEQFF. DNA for the CDR3: TGTGCCAGCAGCCCACGTTCAGGGGCCTACAATGAGCAGTTCTTC. The entire variable domain, with the rest obtained from reference TRBV7-2 and TRBJ2-1, is as follows: GAGVSQSPSNKVTEKGKDVELRCDPISGHTALYWYRQSLGQGLEFLIYFQGNSAPDKSGLPSDRFSAERTGGSVSTLTIQRTQQEDSAVYLCASSPRSGAYNEQFFGPGTRLTVL.

With regard to this clonotype: A junction boundary mismatches the germline segment, possibly from a read error. The chain links TRBV12-3 or TRBV12-4 to TRBJ1-5; TRBD1 agrees at 8 bases. The CDR3 length is 15 residues. The CDR3 region is CASSPRDRGNQPRHF. DNA for the CDR3: TGTGCCAGCAGCCCCCGCGACAGGGGCAATCAGCCCCGGCATTTT.

This rearrangement joins TRBV20-1 to TRBJ1-2; 8 bases fit TRBD1. V shed 0 bases, J shed 7 bases, and the junction held 7 bases outside the gene matches. Per the germline V gene, CDR1 is DFQATT and CDR2 is SNEGSKA (reference sequence). This CDR3 has 14 residues. DNA of the CDR3: TGCAGTGCTAGAGATCTCGGCCAGGGGGCTGGCTACACCTTC. This encodes CSARDLGQGAGYTF.

The gene calls are TRBV28 and TRBJ2-1; 7 nucleotides align to TRBD1. V was clipped by 5 bases and J by 4 bases; unmatched bases: 5. This CDR3 comprises 14 residues. CDR1 and CDR2 from the germline V gene are MDHEN and SYDVKM. CDR3 amino acids: CASSRRTGYNEQFF. The CDR3 nucleotides read TGTGCCAGCAGTCGACGGACAGGATACAATGAGCAGTTCTTC.

On this clonotype itself: This may be a read error, as it is one base from a much larger clone. The CDR3 coding sequence is TGTGTCAGCAGCCCATTGGACAGGGGGGATGAGCAGTTCTTC. This sequence encodes CVSSPLDRGDEQFF. The chain is built from TRBV7-9 and TRBJ2-1; 10 nucleotides line up with TRBD1. The CDR3 extends over 14 amino acids. Germline V gives CDR1 SEHNR, CDR2 FQNEAQ (reference sequence).

As to this clonotype: The junction shows a germline mismatch at one end, possibly a read error. For the CDR3, the DNA is TGCGCCAGCAGAAAAGGGGCGACTGAAAGACTGTTTTTT. Its protein is CASRKGATERLFF. The rearrangement links TRBV5-1 to TRBJ1-4; weak D call: TRBD1 (5 bases). The CDR3 loop spans 13 amino acids. Germline values: CDR1 SGHRS, CDR2 YFSETQ.

Details on this clonotype: One junction end does not reproduce the germline sequence, and a read error may be involved. This chain joins TRBV2 and TRBJ1-6, with D hard to call. CDR3 size: 13 residues. Germline CDR1 SNHLY, CDR2 FYNNEI. The CDR3 reads CASRTVSNSSLHF. CDR3 in DNA: TGTGCCAGCAGAACGGTCTCGAATTCATCCCTCCACTTT.